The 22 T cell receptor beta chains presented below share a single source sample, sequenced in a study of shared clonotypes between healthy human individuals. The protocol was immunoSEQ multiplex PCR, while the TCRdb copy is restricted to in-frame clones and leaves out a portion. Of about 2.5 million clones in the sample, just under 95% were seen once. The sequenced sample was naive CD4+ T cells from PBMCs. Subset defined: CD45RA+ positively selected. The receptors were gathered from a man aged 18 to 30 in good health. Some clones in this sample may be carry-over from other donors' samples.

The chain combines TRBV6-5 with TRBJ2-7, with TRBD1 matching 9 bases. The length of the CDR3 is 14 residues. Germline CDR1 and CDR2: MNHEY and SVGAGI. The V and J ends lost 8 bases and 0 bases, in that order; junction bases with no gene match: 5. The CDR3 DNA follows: TGTGCCAGCGGACAGGGGACCCTCTCCTACGAGCAGTACTTC. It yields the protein CASGQGTLSYEQYF.

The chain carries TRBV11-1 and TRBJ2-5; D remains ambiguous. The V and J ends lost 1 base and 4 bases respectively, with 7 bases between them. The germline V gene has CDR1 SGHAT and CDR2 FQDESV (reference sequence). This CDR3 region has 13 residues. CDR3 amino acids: CASSLGPTETQYF. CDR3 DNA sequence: TGTGCCAGCAGCTTAGGACCCACAGAGACCCAGTACTTC.

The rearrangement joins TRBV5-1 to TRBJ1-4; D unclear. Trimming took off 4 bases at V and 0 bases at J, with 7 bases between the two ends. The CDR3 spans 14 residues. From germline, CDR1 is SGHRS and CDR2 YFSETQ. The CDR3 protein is CASSPRTTNEKLFF. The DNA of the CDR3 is TGCGCCAGCAGCCCTAGAACAACTAATGAAAAACTGTTTTTT.

This CDR3 is CASSLAQIAGVHEQYF. In DNA form, the CDR3 reads TGCGCCAGCAGCTTAGCCCAGATAGCGGGAGTCCACGAGCAGTACTTC. This chain connects TRBV5-1 to TRBJ2-7; TRBD2 agrees at 9 bases. CDR1 is SGHRS, CDR2 YFSETQ, per germline. Germline trimming cut 2 bases from V and 5 bases from J; bases unmatched to any gene: 11. The CDR3 is 16 residues long.

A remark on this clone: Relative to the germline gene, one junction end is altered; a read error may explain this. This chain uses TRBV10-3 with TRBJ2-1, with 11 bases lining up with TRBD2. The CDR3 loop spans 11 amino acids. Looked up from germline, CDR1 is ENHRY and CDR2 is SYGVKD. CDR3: CAIGLAGGSLF. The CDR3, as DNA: TGTGCCATCGGTCTAGCGGGAGGATCCCTCTTC.

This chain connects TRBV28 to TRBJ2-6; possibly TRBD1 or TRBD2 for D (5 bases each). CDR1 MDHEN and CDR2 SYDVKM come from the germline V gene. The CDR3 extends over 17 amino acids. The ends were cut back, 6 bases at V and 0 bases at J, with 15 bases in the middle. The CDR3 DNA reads TGTGCCAGCAGCGGACTTGTGGGGCTCTCTGGGGCCAACGTCCTGACTTTC. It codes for CASSGLVGLSGANVLTF.

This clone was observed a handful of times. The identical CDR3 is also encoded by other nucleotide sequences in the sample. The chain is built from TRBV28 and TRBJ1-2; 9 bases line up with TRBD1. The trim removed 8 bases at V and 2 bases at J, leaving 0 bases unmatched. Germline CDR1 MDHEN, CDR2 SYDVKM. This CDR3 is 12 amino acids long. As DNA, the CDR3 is TGTGCCAGCGGGACAGGGAACTATGGCTACACCTTC. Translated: CASGTGNYGYTF.

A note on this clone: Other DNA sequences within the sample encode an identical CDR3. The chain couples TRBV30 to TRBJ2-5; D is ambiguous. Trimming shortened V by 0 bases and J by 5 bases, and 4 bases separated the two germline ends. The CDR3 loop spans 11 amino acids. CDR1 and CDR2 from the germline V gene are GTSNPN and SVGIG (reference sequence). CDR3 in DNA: TGTGCCTGGAGTGTGGGTGAGACCCAGTACTTC. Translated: CAWSVGETQYF.

DNA for the CDR3: TGTGCCAGCAGTGAACCGGGACAGGGATACCAGCCCCAGCATTTT. It translates to CASSEPGQGYQPQHF. The V call is TRBV2, the J call TRBJ1-5, with 9 nucleotides matching TRBD1. The CDR3 has 15 residues. With 2 bases clipped from V and 7 bases from J, the junction kept 6 bases outside the gene matches. Per germline, CDR1 SNHLY and CDR2 FYNNEI.

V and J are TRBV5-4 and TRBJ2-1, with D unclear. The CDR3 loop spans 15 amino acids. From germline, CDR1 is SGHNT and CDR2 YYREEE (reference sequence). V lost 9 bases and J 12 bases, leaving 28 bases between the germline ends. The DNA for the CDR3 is TGTGCCACAACGACCGATCCTAGTGTTCCCCAAGGGCAGTTCTTC. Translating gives CATTTDPSVPQGQFF.

CDR3 DNA sequence: TGTGCCAGCAGTTTGATCGGGACTAGAGGATACGAGCAGTACTTC. It translates to CASSLIGTRGYEQYF. The chain links TRBV28 to TRBJ2-7; 8 bases align to TRBD2. V trimming: 3 bases; J trimming: 4 bases; junction bases outside the gene matches: 8. Germline values: CDR1 MDHEN, CDR2 SYDVKM. The CDR3 is made up of 15 amino acids.

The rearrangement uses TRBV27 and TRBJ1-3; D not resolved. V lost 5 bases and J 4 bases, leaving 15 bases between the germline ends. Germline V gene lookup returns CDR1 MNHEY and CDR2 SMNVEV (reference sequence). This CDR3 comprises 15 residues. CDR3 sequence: CASSAAPGGGNTIYF. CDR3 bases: TGTGCCAGCAGTGCGGCCCCGGGAGGGGGAAACACCATATATTTT.

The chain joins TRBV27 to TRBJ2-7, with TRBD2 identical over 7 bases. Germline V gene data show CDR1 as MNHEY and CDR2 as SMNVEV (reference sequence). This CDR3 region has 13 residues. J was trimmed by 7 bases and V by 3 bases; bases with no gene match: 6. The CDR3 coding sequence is TGTGCCAGCAGTTTGGTCCGGGGAGGGGAGCAGTACTTC. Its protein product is CASSLVRGGEQYF.

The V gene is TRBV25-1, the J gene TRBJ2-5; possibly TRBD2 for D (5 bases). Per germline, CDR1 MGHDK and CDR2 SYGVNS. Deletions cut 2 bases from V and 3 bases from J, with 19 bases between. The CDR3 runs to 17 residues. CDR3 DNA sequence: TGTGCCAGCAGTGAAGAGGGCGCAGGCCCCAGGAAAGAGACCCAGTACTTC. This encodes CASSEEGAGPRKETQYF.

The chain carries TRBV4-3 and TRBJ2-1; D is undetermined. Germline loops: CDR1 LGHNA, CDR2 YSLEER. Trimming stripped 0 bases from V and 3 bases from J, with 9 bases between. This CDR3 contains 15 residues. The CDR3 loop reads CASSQENSDYNEQFF. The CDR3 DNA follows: TGCGCCAGCAGCCAAGAGAACAGCGACTACAATGAGCAGTTCTTC.

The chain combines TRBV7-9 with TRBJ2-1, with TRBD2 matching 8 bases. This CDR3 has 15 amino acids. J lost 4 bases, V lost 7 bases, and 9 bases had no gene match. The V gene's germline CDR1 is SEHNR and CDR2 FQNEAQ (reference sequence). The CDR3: CASTPLREAYNEQFF. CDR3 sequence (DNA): TGTGCCAGCACCCCCCTGCGGGAGGCATACAATGAGCAGTTCTTC.

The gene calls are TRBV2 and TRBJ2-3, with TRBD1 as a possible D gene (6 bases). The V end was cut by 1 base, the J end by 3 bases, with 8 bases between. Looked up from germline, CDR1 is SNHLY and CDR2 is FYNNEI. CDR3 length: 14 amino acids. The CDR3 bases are TGTGCCAGCAGTGAAGGGACAGCTACAGATACGCAGTATTTT. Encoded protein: CASSEGTATDTQYF. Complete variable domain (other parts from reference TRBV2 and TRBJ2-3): EPEVTQTPSHQVTQMGQEVILRCVPISNHLYFYWYRQILGQKVEFLVSFYNNEISEKSEIFDDQFSVERPDGSNFTLKIRSTKLEDSAMYFCASSEGTATDTQYFGPGTRLTVL.

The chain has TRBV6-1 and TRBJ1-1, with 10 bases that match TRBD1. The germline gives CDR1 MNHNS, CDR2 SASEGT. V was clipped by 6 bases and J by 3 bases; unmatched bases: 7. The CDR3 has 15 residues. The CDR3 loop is CASSRQGAGDTEAFF. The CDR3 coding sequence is TGTGCCAGCAGCAGACAGGGGGCAGGGGACACTGAAGCTTTCTTT.

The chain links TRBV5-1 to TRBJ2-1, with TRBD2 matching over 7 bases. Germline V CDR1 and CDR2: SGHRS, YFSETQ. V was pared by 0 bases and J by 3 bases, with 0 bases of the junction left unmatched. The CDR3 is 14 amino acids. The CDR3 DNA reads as TGCGCCAGCAGCTTGGGGGACTACTACAATGAGCAGTTCTTC. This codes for CASSLGDYYNEQFF.

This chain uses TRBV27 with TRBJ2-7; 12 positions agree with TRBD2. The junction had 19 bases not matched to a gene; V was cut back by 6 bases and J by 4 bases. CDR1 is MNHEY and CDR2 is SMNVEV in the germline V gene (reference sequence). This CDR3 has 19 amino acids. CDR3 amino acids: CASSPWAEKLAGGSYEQYF. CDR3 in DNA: TGTGCCAGCAGCCCCTGGGCTGAAAAACTAGCGGGAGGAAGTTACGAGCAGTACTTC.

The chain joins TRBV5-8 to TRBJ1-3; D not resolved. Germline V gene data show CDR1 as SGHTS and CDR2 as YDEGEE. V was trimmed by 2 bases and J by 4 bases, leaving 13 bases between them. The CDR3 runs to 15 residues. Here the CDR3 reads CASSFAVGSGNTIYF. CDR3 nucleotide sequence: TGTGCCAGCAGCTTTGCAGTCGGGTCCGGAAACACCATATATTTT.

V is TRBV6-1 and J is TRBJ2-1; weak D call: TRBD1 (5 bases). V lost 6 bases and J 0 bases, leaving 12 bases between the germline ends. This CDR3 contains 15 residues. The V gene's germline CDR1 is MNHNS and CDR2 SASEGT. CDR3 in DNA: TGTGCCAGCAGCGCCCAGGGTAGCTCCTACAATGAGCAGTTCTTC. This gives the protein CASSAQGSSYNEQFF.